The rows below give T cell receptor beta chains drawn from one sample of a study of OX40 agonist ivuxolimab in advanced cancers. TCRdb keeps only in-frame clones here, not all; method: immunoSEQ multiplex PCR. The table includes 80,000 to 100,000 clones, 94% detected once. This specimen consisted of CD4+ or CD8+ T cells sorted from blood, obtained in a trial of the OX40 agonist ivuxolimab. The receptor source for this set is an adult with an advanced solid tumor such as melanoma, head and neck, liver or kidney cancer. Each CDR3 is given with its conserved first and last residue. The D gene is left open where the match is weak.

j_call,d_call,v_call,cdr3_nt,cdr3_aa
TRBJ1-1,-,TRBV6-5,TGTGCCAGCAGTTACCGGCCACGGGTTGGAGCTTTCTTT,CASSYRPRVGAFF
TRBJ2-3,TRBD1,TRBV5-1,TGCGCCAGCAGCATGGGACAGGAGGGCACAGATACGCAGTATTTT,CASSMGQEGTDTQYF
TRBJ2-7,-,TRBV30,TGTGCCTGGAGCCGGGACACCCACGAGCAGTACTTC,CAWSRDTHEQYF
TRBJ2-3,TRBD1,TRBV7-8,TGTGCCAGCTCCCTGCGCTGGACAGGGCGGGAATTCACGCAGTATTTT,CASSLRWTGREFTQYF
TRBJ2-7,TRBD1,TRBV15,TGTGCCACCAGCAAACCGGGACAGCACTACGAGCAGTACTTC,CATSKPGQHYEQYF
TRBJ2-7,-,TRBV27,TGTGCCAGCTCACTCTGGACTTCCTCCTACGAGCAGTACTTC,CASSLWTSSYEQYF
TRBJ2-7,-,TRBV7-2,TGTGCCAGCAGCCCCGGAGGGGGCACCTACGAGCAGTACTTC,CASSPGGGTYEQYF
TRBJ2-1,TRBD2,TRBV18,TGTGCCAGCTCCCCCCGCGATAGCGGGGAAGCAGGAATTCCCAATGAGCAGTTCTTC,CASSPRDSGEAGIPNEQFF
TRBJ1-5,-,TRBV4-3,TGCGCCAGCAGCCAAGATGTCAGGGAGAGTCAGCCCCAGCATTTT,CASSQDVRESQPQHF
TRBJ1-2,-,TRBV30,TGTGCCTGGAGTTTCGGCCGGCTAGGGGACTATGGCTACACCTTC,CAWSFGRLGDYGYTF